This TCR beta chain was observed in a study of siplizumab effects on memory and regulatory T cells. General observations from the study: The average Treg-derived proportion among mappable alloreactive CD4+ clones was about 70% with siplizumab versus about 27% in controls. Major contributors to the alloresponse seemed to be naive T cells, which also appeared more diverse than memory cells. Unstimulated subset assignment was obtained for only a minor fraction of alloreactive clones.

Germline assignment: CDR1 LNHDA and CDR2 SQIVND (reference sequence). This CDR3 has 16 residues. V gave up 4 bases and J gave up 2 bases; unmatched junction bases: 7. Here immunoSEQ multiplex PCR was the method, and the copy in TCRdb shows in-frame clones only, minus some. In the table there are roughly 92,000 clones, about 94% of which are singletons. Concerning this clone itself: Its antigen is currently unknown.

Sequenced material: non-Treg CD4+ T cells sorted from blood. This receptor was obtained from a human donor in good health. The chain carries TRBV19 and TRBJ1-2; 10 bases match TRBD1. This chain's CDR3 is CASSSDAGQGNYGYTF. Here the CDR3 DNA reads TGTGCCAGTAGTAGCGATGCGGGACAGGGGAACTATGGCTACACCTTC.